The rows below give T cell receptor beta chains drawn from one sample of a study of neurological immune-mediated disorders. Using its own MiXCR run on the 5' RACE reads, TCRdb lists one record per CDR3 protein. The table has about 59,000 distinct CDR3 sequences, over 9.5% seen once; the top ten hold roughly 10%. The sequencing sample was made of PBMCs. These receptor sequences come from a woman aged 55-69 years with HTLV-1-associated myelopathy (HAM/TSP). Both conserved end residues are part of each CDR3. D genes are given only for firm matches. Part of the rows lack a size; the others show once, few, many or a class for expanded clones.

J gene: TRBJ2-2
V gene: TRBV5-1
clone size: many
D gene: TRBD2
CDR3 protein: CASSPTSGRNTGELFF
CDR3 DNA: TGCGCCAGCAGCCCCACTAGCGGGAGAAACACCGGGGAGCTGTTTTTT

J gene: TRBJ2-3
V gene: TRBV10-3
clone size: many
D gene: TRBD1
CDR3 protein: CAITETGSRTDTQYF
CDR3 DNA: TGTGCCATCACCGAGACAGGGAGCCGCACAGATACGCAGTATTTT

J gene: TRBJ2-1
V gene: TRBV5-1
clone size: many
D gene: NA
CDR3 protein: CASSLWSRDEQFF
CDR3 DNA: TGCGCCAGCAGCCTTTGGTCTCGGGACGAGCAGTTCTTC

J gene: TRBJ2-1
V gene: TRBV12-3/TRBV12-4
clone size: many
D gene: NA
CDR3 protein: CASSLGGPGNEQFF
CDR3 DNA: TGTGCCAGCAGTTTAGGCGGGCCGGGGAATGAGCAGTTCTTC

J gene: TRBJ2-3
V gene: TRBV28
clone size: many
D gene: NA
CDR3 protein: CASSPTAGQFTDTQYF
CDR3 DNA: TGTGCCAGCAGTCCAACCGCGGGACAGTTCACAGATACGCAGTATTTT

J gene: TRBJ2-7
V gene: TRBV5-1
clone size: many
D gene: TRBD2
CDR3 protein: CASSVSGKAFSSYEQYF
CDR3 DNA: TGCGCCAGCAGCGTTAGCGGGAAGGCCTTCAGCTCCTACGAGCAGTACTTC

J gene: TRBJ2-5
V gene: TRBV13
clone size: NA
D gene: NA
CDR3 protein: CASSSQGPGETQYF
CDR3 DNA: TGTGCCAGCAGCTCGCAGGGTCCGGGAGAGACCCAGTACTTC

J gene: TRBJ2-5
V gene: TRBV5-1
clone size: many
D gene: TRBD2
CDR3 protein: CASSLELAGDRETQYF
CDR3 DNA: TGCGCCAGCAGCTTGGAACTAGCGGGAGATCGAGAGACCCAGTACTTC

J gene: TRBJ2-1
V gene: TRBV20-1
clone size: many
D gene: NA
CDR3 protein: CSAPFSSGYNEQFF
CDR3 DNA: TGCAGTGCCCCCTTTTCCAGCGGCTACAATGAGCAGTTCTTC

J gene: TRBJ2-1
V gene: TRBV4-1
clone size: NA
D gene: NA
CDR3 protein: CASRHRARGDAQFF
CDR3 DNA: TGCGCCAGCAGACACCGCGCTAGGGGGGATGCGCAGTTCTTC

J gene: TRBJ2-7
V gene: TRBV7-8
clone size: many
D gene: TRBD2
CDR3 protein: CASSLVGASGGSYEQYF
CDR3 DNA: TGTGCCAGCAGCTTAGTGGGGGCTAGCGGGGGCTCCTACGAGCAGTACTTC

J gene: TRBJ2-7
V gene: TRBV12-3/TRBV12-4
clone size: many
D gene: NA
CDR3 protein: CASRGGYYEQYF
CDR3 DNA: TGTGCCAGCAGAGGGGGATACTACGAGCAGTACTTC

J gene: TRBJ2-3
V gene: TRBV7-9
clone size: many
D gene: TRBD2
CDR3 protein: CASSHSGRQNTDTQYF
CDR3 DNA: TGTGCCAGCAGCCATAGCGGGAGGCAGAACACAGATACGCAGTATTTT

J gene: TRBJ2-1
V gene: TRBV11-3
clone size: many
D gene: TRBD2
CDR3 protein: CASSPDPLVAGAGYNEQFF
CDR3 DNA: TGTGCCAGCAGCCCCGACCCGTTGGTAGCGGGAGCAGGGTACAATGAGCAGTTCTTC

J gene: TRBJ2-7
V gene: TRBV5-1
clone size: many
D gene: TRBD1
CDR3 protein: CASSPQGAGEQYF
CDR3 DNA: TGCGCCAGCAGCCCACAGGGGGCTGGCGAGCAGTACTTC

J gene: TRBJ2-7
V gene: TRBV5-6
clone size: many
D gene: NA
CDR3 protein: CASSRPLVSYEQYF
CDR3 DNA: TGTGCCAGCAGCCGACCGCTAGTATCCTACGAGCAGTACTTC

J gene: TRBJ2-1
V gene: TRBV5-5
clone size: many
D gene: TRBD1
CDR3 protein: CASSVGTGSYNEQFF
CDR3 DNA: TGTGCCAGCAGCGTAGGGACAGGTTCGTACAATGAGCAGTTCTTC

J gene: TRBJ2-1
V gene: TRBV7-8
clone size: few
D gene: TRBD2
CDR3 protein: CASNSLTGTSGLGEQFF
CDR3 DNA: TGTGCCAGCAACTCTCTCACCGGGACTAGCGGGTTGGGTGAGCAGTTCTTC

J gene: TRBJ2-2
V gene: TRBV5-1
clone size: many
D gene: NA
CDR3 protein: CASSITTRGGTGELFF
CDR3 DNA: TGCGCCAGCAGCATAACCACCAGGGGCGGCACCGGGGAGCTGTTTTTT

J gene: TRBJ2-7
V gene: TRBV20-1
clone size: NA
D gene: TRBD2
CDR3 protein: CSARVSGRTDEQYF
CDR3 DNA: TGCAGTGCTAGAGTGAGCGGGAGGACGGACGAGCAGTACTTC

J gene: TRBJ1-5
V gene: TRBV10-3
clone size: NA
D gene: NA
CDR3 protein: CAISDIGGGNQPQHF
CDR3 DNA: TGTGCCATCAGTGATATTGGAGGGGGCAATCAGCCCCAGCATTTT

J gene: TRBJ2-7
V gene: TRBV24-1
clone size: many
D gene: NA
CDR3 protein: CATSDPVRGISYEQYF
CDR3 DNA: TGTGCCACCAGTGATCCGGTCCGGGGAATCTCCTACGAGCAGTACTTC

J gene: TRBJ2-5
V gene: TRBV20-1
clone size: NA
D gene: NA
CDR3 protein: CSVLGEETQYF
CDR3 DNA: TGCAGTGTTTTAGGGGAGGAGACCCAGTACTTC

J gene: TRBJ2-7
V gene: TRBV5-1
clone size: many
D gene: NA
CDR3 protein: CASSLDQSYEQYF
CDR3 DNA: TGCGCCAGCAGCTTGGATCAGAGCTACGAGCAGTACTTC

J gene: TRBJ2-4
V gene: TRBV20-1
clone size: many
D gene: NA
CDR3 protein: CSARIRGSAKNIQYF
CDR3 DNA: TGCAGTGCTAGGATCAGGGGCTCGGCCAAAAACATTCAGTACTTC

J gene: TRBJ1-3
V gene: TRBV5-1
clone size: many
D gene: NA
CDR3 protein: CASSLDRSSGNTIYF
CDR3 DNA: TGCGCCAGCAGCTTGGATCGGAGCTCTGGAAACACCATATATTTT

J gene: TRBJ2-1
V gene: TRBV5-1
clone size: many
D gene: NA
CDR3 protein: CASSPLGGISYNEQFF
CDR3 DNA: TGCGCCAGCAGTCCCCTAGGCGGGATCTCCTACAATGAGCAGTTCTTC

J gene: TRBJ2-2
V gene: TRBV3-1
clone size: NA
D gene: TRBD2
CDR3 protein: CASGPPGTSGSIGELFF
CDR3 DNA: TGTGCCAGCGGCCCCCCTGGGACTAGCGGGAGTATCGGGGAGCTTTTTTTT

J gene: TRBJ2-6
V gene: TRBV7-2
clone size: many
D gene: TRBD1
CDR3 protein: CASSRTGGANGANVLTF
CDR3 DNA: TGTGCCAGCAGCAGGACAGGGGGCGCGAATGGGGCCAACGTCCTGACTTTC

J gene: TRBJ2-1
V gene: TRBV4-1
clone size: many
D gene: TRBD2
CDR3 protein: CASSQEGTSGGEQFF
CDR3 DNA: TGCGCCAGCAGCCAAGAGGGGACTAGCGGGGGTGAGCAGTTCTTC

J gene: TRBJ1-1
V gene: TRBV29-1
clone size: NA
D gene: NA
CDR3 protein: CSVKRSGNTAAFF
CDR3 DNA: TGCAGCGTTAAGCGATCGGGTAACACTGCAGCTTTCTTT

J gene: TRBJ1-3
V gene: TRBV20-1
clone size: few
D gene: NA
CDR3 protein: CSARELGEANTIYF
CDR3 DNA: TGCAGTGCTAGAGAACTGGGAGAGGCAAACACCATATATTTT

J gene: TRBJ2-5
V gene: TRBV12-3/TRBV12-4
clone size: many
D gene: TRBD1
CDR3 protein: CASSLDRVAGTQYF
CDR3 DNA: TGTGCCAGCAGCCTAGACAGGGTGGCGGGGACCCAGTACTTC